Below are 13 T cell receptor beta chains sequenced from a single sample in a study of Graves' ophthalmopathy and Graves' hyperthyroidism. The study amplified TCR beta CDR3 regions using RNA transcripts. First-round RT-PCR employed HTBI primers, with a second-round multiplex PCR after it. In TCRdb, the multiplex PCR reads were re-called with MiXCR into one record per CDR3 protein. Among roughly 1.1 million distinct CDR3 sequences listed, about 40% were seen once. Sequenced sample: peripheral blood or thyroid tissue (not recorded which). The receptors derive from an adult man with Graves' hyperthyroidism.

This clonotype was picked up many times. The chain combines TRBV7-2 with TRBJ2-5, with 9 bases matching TRBD1. Trimming took 6 bases from V and 0 from J; bases not matched to a gene: 8. CDR1 and CDR2 from the germline V gene are SGHTA and FQGNSA. This CDR3 is 16 amino acids long. The CDR3 DNA reads as TGTGCCAGCAGTCAACAGGGGGCGCGGAACCAAGAGACCCAGTACTTC. This encodes CASSQQGARNQETQYF. The full variable domain, in which reference TRBV7-2 and TRBJ2-5 provide the parts outside the CDR3, is GAGVSQSPSNKVTEKGKDVELRCDPISGHTALYWYRQSLGQGLEFLIYFQGNSAPDKSGLPSDRFSAERTGGSVSTLTIQRTQQEDSAVYLCASSQQGARNQETQYFGPGTRLLVL.

This clonotype was counted many times. V and J are TRBV5-1 and TRBJ2-7; D remains unclear. There are 11 residues in the CDR3. The V gene lost 1 base and the J gene lost 6 bases, with 5 bases spanning the gap. CDR1 and CDR2 (germline): SGHRS, YFSETQ. In DNA form, the CDR3 reads TGCGCCAGCAGCTTGTATGGCGAGCAGTACTTC. This translates into CASSLYGEQYF.

This clonotype was recorded many times. The CDR3 protein is CATREESYGYTF. For the CDR3, the DNA is TGTGCCACCAGGGAGGAGTCGTATGGCTACACCTTC. The chain recombines TRBV15 with TRBJ1-2, with unresolved D. V lost 6 bases to trimming and J lost 5 bases, with 10 bases between them. Germline V gene lookup returns CDR1 LNHNV and CDR2 YYDKDF (reference sequence). CDR3 length equals 12 residues.

This clonotype was seen repeatedly, ten times or more. This rearrangement joins TRBV7-9 to TRBJ1-2; 9 nucleotides align to TRBD1. The CDR3 is 16 residues long. CDR1 and CDR2 from the germline V gene are SEHNR and FQNEAQ (reference sequence). V was pared by 5 bases and J by 7 bases, with 14 bases of the junction left unmatched. CDR3 nucleotide sequence: TGTGCCAGCAGCCAATCAGGGACAGGGATCCTTGGTGGCTACACCTTC. It translates to CASSQSGTGILGGYTF.

This clonotype was seen many times. The chain carries TRBV7-8 and TRBJ1-4; D is ambiguous. This CDR3 has 15 amino acids. The germline gives CDR1 SGHVS, CDR2 FQNEAQ. The V gene lost 5 bases and the J gene lost 5 bases, with 15 bases spanning the gap. CDR3 sequence reads: CASSRGRIGNEKLFF. As DNA, the CDR3 is TGTGCCAGCAGCCGCGGGCGGATCGGAAATGAAAAACTGTTTTTT.

This chain uses TRBV19 with TRBJ2-7; D possibly uses TRBD1 or TRBD2 (6 bases each). CDR1 LNHDA and CDR2 SQIVND come from the germline V gene (reference sequence). This CDR3 spans 15 amino acids. Trimming pared 10 bases from V and 7 bases from J, leaving 26 bases between. CDR3 coding DNA: TGTGCCACCGTGGACAGCGGAGGGACCGGGTTAGAGCAGTACTTC. It codes for CATVDSGGTGLEQYF.

This clonotype occurred many times. This chain connects TRBV19 to TRBJ2-7; no reliable D call. Deletions cut 5 bases from V and 1 base from J, with 12 bases between. This CDR3 contains 14 residues. Germline-derived CDR1 and CDR2 are LNHDA and SQIVND (reference sequence). CDR3 nucleotide sequence: TGTGCCAGTAGTTTCGGGCAGGCATCCTACGAGCAGTACTTC. This codes for CASSFGQASYEQYF.

The table lists this clonotype with a few counts. This chain connects TRBV6-6 to TRBJ2-2; 14 bases are a match to TRBD2. Germline V CDR1 and CDR2: MNHNY, SVGAGI (reference sequence). The V segment lost 2 bases and the J segment 7 bases; nucleotides outside the gene matches: 3. CDR3 length equals 16 residues. DNA of the CDR3: TGTGCCAGCAGTTACCCGACTAGCGGGGGGGGCGGGGAGCTGTTTTTT. This sequence encodes CASSYPTSGGGGELFF.

With respect to this clonotype: A much larger clone differs from this one at a single base, so this may be a read error. The CDR3 coding sequence is TGCGCCAGCAACCAAGATCTGGGGGGCGCGTACGAAGCTTTCTTT. Its translation is CASNQDLGGAYEAFF. The chain joins TRBV4-3 to TRBJ1-1; TRBD1 is a possible D gene (6 bases). This CDR3 spans 15 amino acids. The germline V gene encodes CDR1 LGHNA and CDR2 YSLEER.

V usage is TRBV5-1 and J usage is TRBJ1-1, with 9 nucleotides matching TRBD1. The germline V gene has CDR1 SGHRS and CDR2 YFSETQ. CDR3 length: 14 amino acids. J lost 5 bases, V lost 4 bases, and 6 bases had no gene match. Written as DNA, the CDR3 is TGCGCCAGCAGCCGAGGGACAGGGAGTACTGAAGCTTTCTTT. Its translation: CASSRGTGSTEAFF.

Only a few counts were recorded for this clonotype. The V gene is TRBV6-5, the J gene TRBJ2-2; 12 positions match TRBD2. The ends lost 6 bases at V and 3 bases at J; junction bases unmatched: 8. This CDR3 contains 17 residues. Germline CDR1 reads MNHEY; CDR2 reads SVGAGI. The CDR3 nucleotides are TGTGCCAGCAGGCCCCTAGCGGGGGGGCCGGACACCGGGGAGCTGTTTTTT. Encoded protein: CASRPLAGGPDTGELFF.

This sequence joins TRBV18 and TRBJ1-1, with D unclear. There are 13 residues in the CDR3. V was pared by 5 bases and J by 5 bases, with 12 bases between. Germline V lookup: CDR1 KGHSH, CDR2 LQKENI. CDR3 sequence: CASSSSGKTEAFF. The CDR3 DNA reads TGTGCCAGCTCATCCTCGGGGAAGACTGAAGCTTTCTTT.

Worth noting for this clonotype: The conserved phenylalanine or tryptophan is not found at the CDR3 terminus, so this likely reflects a read error. The DNA is left out, because the CDR3 cannot be placed on it with certainty; the CDR3 is given as TCRdb lists it. V usage is TRBV7-2 and J usage is TRBJ1-4; the DNA was not used to check the table's D call, TRBD1. Germline V gene lookup returns CDR1 SGHTA and CDR2 FQGNSA. With termini counted, the CDR3 has 9 amino acids. CDR3 region: CASSNAGLY.